The T cell receptor (beta chain) under discussion was sequenced for a study of cytomegalovirus exposure and HLA in healthy donors. Study observations and caveats: The number of N-insertions in an Asian-associated ancestry cluster was reportedly below the approximately 700-donor mean in a later analysis. A later analysis, which compared TCR beta chains of equal frequency, found the HLA-associated ones more clonally expanded. A later analysis reported that several of the most significant clusters appeared to be linked to common viral pathogens, among them Epstein-Barr virus. When analyzed later, a missense DCLRE1C variant was found to be linked to TCR beta V- and J-gene trimming.

It was with 60 Vbeta and 13 Jbeta primers that the PCR ran. Clones were sequenced by immunoSEQ multiplex PCR, and TCRdb holds only the in-frame ones, with some missing. The data contain approximately 6,700 clones, roughly half of them singletons. A word on this clone: No antigen is known for it.

Sequenced sample: PBMCs. The clonotype originates from a young man in good health and CMV-seropositive.

The CDR3 DNA follows: TGCAGCGTTGGGGGCACGGGAGCTTTCTTT. The encoded protein is CSVGGTGAFF. The V gene is TRBV29-1, the J gene TRBJ1-1; D is possibly TRBD1 (5 bases). There are 10 residues in the CDR3. Looked up from germline, CDR1 is SQVTM and CDR2 is ANQGSEA. The ends were cut back, 4 bases at V and 10 bases at J, with 10 bases in the middle. Together with reference TRBV29-1 and TRBJ1-1, the CDR3 gives the full variable domain: SAVISQKPSRDICQRGTSLTIQCQVDSQVTMMFWYRQQPGQSLTLIATANQGSEATYESGFVIDKFPISRPNLTFSTLTVSNMSPEDSSIYLCSVGGTGAFFGQGTRLTVV.